This is a list of T cell receptor beta chains from one sample in a study of blood T cell repertoires in COVID-19. Some clones are missing from TCRdb's copy, which holds only in-frame ones; the method was immunoSEQ multiplex PCR. The table lists roughly 81,000 clones, 80% to 90% of them singletons. The sequenced material came from peripheral blood. These receptors were taken from an elderly man with active or convalescent COVID-19. Each CDR3 is given with its conserved first and last residue. A D gene is named only where the DNA matches it firmly. Some rows mark clone size as missing; the rest say once, few, many or name a class of expanded clone.

CDR3 DNA: TGTGCCAGCAGCGCCGGACTCAACTATAATTCACCCCTCCACTTT; CDR3 protein: CASSAGLNYNSPLHF; J gene: TRBJ1-6; clone size: NA; D gene: NA; V gene: TRBV7-2
CDR3 DNA: TGCGCCAGCAGCCAAGAAGGGACAGGAGTGGAATATGGCTACACCTTC; CDR3 protein: CASSQEGTGVEYGYTF; J gene: TRBJ1-2; clone size: NA; D gene: TRBD1; V gene: TRBV4-1
CDR3 DNA: TGCGCCAGCAGCTCCGAGCAAGAGACCCAGTACTTC; CDR3 protein: CASSSEQETQYF; J gene: TRBJ2-5; clone size: NA; D gene: NA; V gene: TRBV5-1
CDR3 DNA: TGTGCCAGCAGTTTGGGTCCGAGACAGGGGTATCAGCCCCAGCATTTT; CDR3 protein: CASSLGPRQGYQPQHF; J gene: TRBJ1-5; clone size: NA; D gene: TRBD1; V gene: TRBV28
CDR3 DNA: TGCGCCAGCAGAGGGACAGGGTCAAATGAGCAGTTCTTC; CDR3 protein: CASRGTGSNEQFF; J gene: TRBJ2-1; clone size: NA; D gene: TRBD1; V gene: TRBV10-2
CDR3 DNA: TGTGCCAGAAGCCATGGGGCCACAGATACGCAGTATTTT; CDR3 protein: CARSHGATDTQYF; J gene: TRBJ2-3; clone size: NA; D gene: NA; V gene: TRBV7-5
CDR3 DNA: TGTGCCAGCAGTGAAACACAGGGGACAGGGGGGTATGGCTACACCTTC; CDR3 protein: CASSETQGTGGYGYTF; J gene: TRBJ1-2; clone size: NA; D gene: TRBD1; V gene: TRBV2
CDR3 DNA: TGCGCCAGCAGCGCCTCGGGACAGGGGGCGAGAGATACGCAGTATTTT; CDR3 protein: CASSASGQGARDTQYF; J gene: TRBJ2-3; clone size: NA; D gene: TRBD1; V gene: TRBV5-1
CDR3 DNA: TGTGCCAGCTCCCCGGACAGACCCGCTTCGGACACTGAAGCTTTCTTT; CDR3 protein: CASSPDRPASDTEAFF; J gene: TRBJ1-1; clone size: NA; D gene: NA; V gene: TRBV18
CDR3 DNA: TGTGCCAGCAGCCAAGATCGAGCAGGGGAATGGCTAAGGAATGAGCAGTTCTTC; CDR3 protein: CASSQDRAGEWLRNEQFF; J gene: TRBJ2-1; clone size: NA; D gene: NA; V gene: TRBV3-1/TRBV3-2
CDR3 DNA: TGTGCCAGCAGCAATCCTCCGGGACTTCCGATGCAGTTCTTC; CDR3 protein: CASSNPPGLPMQFF; J gene: TRBJ2-1; clone size: NA; D gene: NA; V gene: TRBV6-5
CDR3 DNA: TGTGCCTGGAGTGTAGTGGGGGCAGACGCTAAAACCTTC; CDR3 protein: CAWSVVGADAKTF; J gene: TRBJ1-2; clone size: NA; D gene: NA; V gene: TRBV30
CDR3 DNA: TGCGCCAGCACCGCCCTCCCAGGGGGAGAGACCCAGTACTTC; CDR3 protein: CASTALPGGETQYF; J gene: TRBJ2-5; clone size: NA; D gene: TRBD1; V gene: TRBV5-1
CDR3 DNA: TGTGCCACCAGCAGAGATCTACGGGGTCTCCTAGGCTACACCTTC; CDR3 protein: CATSRDLRGLLGYTF; J gene: TRBJ1-2; clone size: NA; D gene: NA; V gene: TRBV15
CDR3 DNA: TGCGCCAGCAGCCTAGGACAGGGGATTAATCAGCCCCAGCATTTT; CDR3 protein: CASSLGQGINQPQHF; J gene: TRBJ1-5; clone size: NA; D gene: TRBD1; V gene: TRBV4-1
CDR3 DNA: TGTGCCAGTAGTATGGAGTCGGGGGGTTCCTACGAGCAGTACTTC; CDR3 protein: CASSMESGGSYEQYF; J gene: TRBJ2-7; clone size: NA; D gene: TRBD2; V gene: TRBV19
CDR3 DNA: TGCGCCAGCAGTGATGTTACTAGCGGGGGAAACACAGATACGCAGTATTTT; CDR3 protein: CASSDVTSGGNTDTQYF; J gene: TRBJ2-3; clone size: NA; D gene: TRBD2; V gene: TRBV10-1
CDR3 DNA: TGTGCCAGCATGGGGAGAGACTACATGAACACTGAAGCTTTCTTT; CDR3 protein: CASMGRDYMNTEAFF; J gene: TRBJ1-1; clone size: NA; D gene: NA; V gene: TRBV6-5
CDR3 DNA: TGTGCCAGCAGTACCGGGACAGGGAACGGCTACACCTTC; CDR3 protein: CASSTGTGNGYTF; J gene: TRBJ1-2; clone size: NA; D gene: TRBD1; V gene: TRBV2
CDR3 DNA: TGTGCCAGCAGCACCAGACACGGACTAGCCCAAGAGACCCAGTACTTC; CDR3 protein: CASSTRHGLAQETQYF; J gene: TRBJ2-5; clone size: NA; D gene: TRBD2; V gene: TRBV7-8
CDR3 DNA: TGTGCCAGCAGCCTTGTTGGGATGGGAGCCACTGAAGCTTTCTTT; CDR3 protein: CASSLVGMGATEAFF; J gene: TRBJ1-1; clone size: once; D gene: NA; V gene: TRBV14
CDR3 DNA: TGTGCCAGCACCTGGAGCGGGAACACTGAAGCTTTCTTT; CDR3 protein: CASTWSGNTEAFF; J gene: TRBJ1-1; clone size: NA; D gene: NA; V gene: TRBV6-6
CDR3 DNA: TGTGCCAGCAGTTTGTTGGGACTTGGTTACGAGCAGTACTTC; CDR3 protein: CASSLLGLGYEQYF; J gene: TRBJ2-7; clone size: NA; D gene: NA; V gene: TRBV28
CDR3 DNA: TGTGCCAGCAGCTTCGGGGGGTCTAAAAACATTCAGTACTTC; CDR3 protein: CASSFGGSKNIQYF; J gene: TRBJ2-4; clone size: NA; D gene: TRBD2; V gene: TRBV11-2
CDR3 DNA: TGTGCCAGAGGGGTGACAGGGGAAGGCTACACCTTC; CDR3 protein: CARGVTGEGYTF; J gene: TRBJ1-2; clone size: NA; D gene: TRBD1; V gene: TRBV2
CDR3 DNA: TGTGCCAGCAGCTTAACAGGGGACGATGTGGATGGCTACACCTTC; CDR3 protein: CASSLTGDDVDGYTF; J gene: TRBJ1-2; clone size: NA; D gene: TRBD1; V gene: TRBV7-9
CDR3 DNA: TGTGCCAGCAGCTCCCCAGGGGGGAACTATGGCTACACCTTC; CDR3 protein: CASSSPGGNYGYTF; J gene: TRBJ1-2; clone size: NA; D gene: TRBD1; V gene: TRBV5-4
CDR3 DNA: TGTGCCAGCAGTTTCCGGGGACAGGGTTCTTACAATGAGCAGTTCTTC; CDR3 protein: CASSFRGQGSYNEQFF; J gene: TRBJ2-1; clone size: NA; D gene: TRBD1; V gene: TRBV27
CDR3 DNA: TGTGCCAGCAGTTTGAGGGGGCCTGGAAACACCATATATTTT; CDR3 protein: CASSLRGPGNTIYF; J gene: TRBJ1-3; clone size: NA; D gene: TRBD1; V gene: TRBV27
CDR3 DNA: TGTGCCAGCAGCTTATTAGATGGGCCCCGCTACGAGCAGTACTTC; CDR3 protein: CASSLLDGPRYEQYF; J gene: TRBJ2-7; clone size: NA; D gene: NA; V gene: TRBV7-6
CDR3 DNA: TGCGCCAGCAGATCGCACCCGGGACTAGTCGTGGGTGGGGCCAACGTCCTGACTTTC; CDR3 protein: CASRSHPGLVVGGANVLTF; J gene: TRBJ2-6; clone size: few; D gene: TRBD2; V gene: TRBV5-1
CDR3 DNA: TGTGCCAGCAGCTCGACGACAGGCTCTGGAAACACCATATATTTT; CDR3 protein: CASSSTTGSGNTIYF; J gene: TRBJ1-3; clone size: NA; D gene: NA; V gene: TRBV11-2
CDR3 DNA: TGTGCCAGCAGTCGGGATGCAGGGGGGTATAGCAATCAGCCCCAGCATTTT; CDR3 protein: CASSRDAGGYSNQPQHF; J gene: TRBJ1-5; clone size: NA; D gene: TRBD1; V gene: TRBV6-6
CDR3 DNA: TGTGCCAGCAGCTTAGGGCAGGGGGTAGTCAATCAGCCCCAGCATTTT; CDR3 protein: CASSLGQGVVNQPQHF; J gene: TRBJ1-5; clone size: NA; D gene: TRBD1; V gene: TRBV7-8
CDR3 DNA: TGTGCCACCAGCACCCGGGGGGAGGGGCGAGAGACCCAGTACTTC; CDR3 protein: CATSTRGEGRETQYF; J gene: TRBJ2-5; clone size: NA; D gene: TRBD2; V gene: TRBV15
CDR3 DNA: TGTGCCAGTAGTATGGGACAGGTAGAGACTTACGAGCAGTACTTC; CDR3 protein: CASSMGQVETYEQYF; J gene: TRBJ2-7; clone size: once; D gene: TRBD1; V gene: TRBV19
CDR3 DNA: TGTGCCAGTAGTGGTAGACTAGCGGGGGCTACCTCTGGGGCCAACGTCCTGACTTTC; CDR3 protein: CASSGRLAGATSGANVLTF; J gene: TRBJ2-6; clone size: NA; D gene: TRBD2; V gene: TRBV19
CDR3 DNA: TGTGCCAGCAGCCAAGATAACGGACAGGGTAAAATAGCCAAAAACATTCAGTACTTC; CDR3 protein: CASSQDNGQGKIAKNIQYF; J gene: TRBJ2-4; clone size: few; D gene: TRBD1; V gene: TRBV4-2
CDR3 DNA: TGCGCCAGCAGCCAAGTTAGGGAGACTGAAGCTTTCTTT; CDR3 protein: CASSQVRETEAFF; J gene: TRBJ1-1; clone size: NA; D gene: NA; V gene: TRBV4-1
CDR3 DNA: TGTGCCAGCAGTGTAGGAGTTCGCTCTGGAAACACCATATATTTT; CDR3 protein: CASSVGVRSGNTIYF; J gene: TRBJ1-3; clone size: few; D gene: NA; V gene: TRBV2
CDR3 DNA: TGTGCCAGTAGTATAGACGCAGGGGGGATTCATATGAACACTGAAGCTTTCTTT; CDR3 protein: CASSIDAGGIHMNTEAFF; J gene: TRBJ1-1; clone size: NA; D gene: TRBD1; V gene: TRBV19
CDR3 DNA: TGTGCCAGCAGCTTTGGACTTGAGGTTAACGGCTACACCTTC; CDR3 protein: CASSFGLEVNGYTF; J gene: TRBJ1-2; clone size: NA; D gene: NA; V gene: TRBV7-9
CDR3 DNA: TGTGCCAGTAGTCCAGGGGCAGGCCTCTATGGCTACACCTTC; CDR3 protein: CASSPGAGLYGYTF; J gene: TRBJ1-2; clone size: NA; D gene: NA; V gene: TRBV19
CDR3 DNA: TGTGCCAGCAGCTTAGCGCGGACTAGCGTTCACGAGCAGTACTTC; CDR3 protein: CASSLARTSVHEQYF; J gene: TRBJ2-7; clone size: few; D gene: TRBD2; V gene: TRBV7-6
CDR3 DNA: TGTGCCAGCAGTTTTAAGGAGGTTTCACCCCTCCACTTT; CDR3 protein: CASSFKEVSPLHF; J gene: TRBJ1-6; clone size: NA; D gene: NA; V gene: TRBV12-3/TRBV12-4
CDR3 DNA: TGTGCCAGCAGTTCGCCCGGGACAGGAATCGGAGCGTACGAGCAGTACTTC; CDR3 protein: CASSSPGTGIGAYEQYF; J gene: TRBJ2-7; clone size: NA; D gene: TRBD1; V gene: TRBV28
CDR3 DNA: TGTGCCGGGGGCGGAAGCAATCAGCCCCAGCATTTT; CDR3 protein: CAGGGSNQPQHF; J gene: TRBJ1-5; clone size: NA; D gene: NA; V gene: TRBV28
CDR3 DNA: TGTGCCAGCAGTTACTCTGGGACTACAGGGCATGAAAAACTGTTTTTT; CDR3 protein: CASSYSGTTGHEKLFF; J gene: TRBJ1-4; clone size: NA; D gene: NA; V gene: TRBV6-6
CDR3 DNA: TGTGCCTGGAGTGCCCGGACAGACCATTATAGCAATCAGCCCCAGCATTTT; CDR3 protein: CAWSARTDHYSNQPQHF; J gene: TRBJ1-5; clone size: NA; D gene: NA; V gene: TRBV30
CDR3 DNA: TGTGCCAGCAGCAGGGATCTTAACTATGGCTACACCTTC; CDR3 protein: CASSRDLNYGYTF; J gene: TRBJ1-2; clone size: NA; D gene: NA; V gene: TRBV2
CDR3 DNA: TGTGCCAGCAGCTTTGGGACAGGGCCTCACAATGAGCAGTTCTTC; CDR3 protein: CASSFGTGPHNEQFF; J gene: TRBJ2-1; clone size: NA; D gene: TRBD1; V gene: TRBV7-8
CDR3 DNA: TGTGCCAGCTCACCACCCGGGACCGGGGAGCTGTTTTTT; CDR3 protein: CASSPPGTGELFF; J gene: TRBJ2-2; clone size: NA; D gene: NA; V gene: TRBV18
CDR3 DNA: TGTGCCAGCAGTGACTCGATGGTAGGACTAGCGGGGACAAACAATGAGCAGTTCTTC; CDR3 protein: CASSDSMVGLAGTNNEQFF; J gene: TRBJ2-1; clone size: few; D gene: TRBD2; V gene: TRBV6-4
CDR3 DNA: TGTGCCAGTAGTGATTCGCCTAGCGGGAGCGAGCAGTACTTC; CDR3 protein: CASSDSPSGSEQYF; J gene: TRBJ2-7; clone size: once; D gene: TRBD2; V gene: TRBV19
CDR3 DNA: TGCAGCGTGGGGACAGACTTGAACACTGAAGCTTTCTTT; CDR3 protein: CSVGTDLNTEAFF; J gene: TRBJ1-1; clone size: NA; D gene: TRBD1; V gene: TRBV29-1
CDR3 DNA: TGTGCCAGCAGCAACCCACAGTATAGCAATCAGCCCCAGCATTTT; CDR3 protein: CASSNPQYSNQPQHF; J gene: TRBJ1-5; clone size: NA; D gene: NA; V gene: TRBV7-8
CDR3 DNA: TGTGCCAGCAGCCCCCCCGGGCAGGGTAGGTACAATGAGCAGTTCTTC; CDR3 protein: CASSPPGQGRYNEQFF; J gene: TRBJ2-1; clone size: NA; D gene: NA; V gene: TRBV6-2/TRBV6-3
CDR3 DNA: TGTGCCAGCAGTGAAGGGACAAGGGCGATACAAGAGACCCAGTACTTC; CDR3 protein: CASSEGTRAIQETQYF; J gene: TRBJ2-5; clone size: NA; D gene: NA; V gene: TRBV6-1
CDR3 DNA: TGTGCCAGCAGTTACGGGACTAGCGCCGGGGAGCTGTTTTTT; CDR3 protein: CASSYGTSAGELFF; J gene: TRBJ2-2; clone size: NA; D gene: TRBD2; V gene: TRBV6-2/TRBV6-3